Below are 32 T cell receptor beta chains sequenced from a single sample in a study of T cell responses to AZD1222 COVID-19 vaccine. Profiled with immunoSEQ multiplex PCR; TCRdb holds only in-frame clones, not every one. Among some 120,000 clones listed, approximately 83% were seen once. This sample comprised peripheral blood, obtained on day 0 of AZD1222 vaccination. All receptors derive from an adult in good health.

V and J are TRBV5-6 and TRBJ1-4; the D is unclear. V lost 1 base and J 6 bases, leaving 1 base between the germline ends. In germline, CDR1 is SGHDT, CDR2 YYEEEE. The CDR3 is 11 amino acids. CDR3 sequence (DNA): TGTGCCAGCAGCTTGCATGAAAAACTGTTTTTT. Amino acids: CASSLHEKLFF.

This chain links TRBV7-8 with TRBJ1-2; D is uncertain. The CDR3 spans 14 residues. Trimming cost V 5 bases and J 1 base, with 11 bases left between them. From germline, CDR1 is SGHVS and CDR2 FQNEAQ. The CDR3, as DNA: TGTGCCAGCAGCACCCACGAGGATAACTATGGCTACACCTTC. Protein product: CASSTHEDNYGYTF. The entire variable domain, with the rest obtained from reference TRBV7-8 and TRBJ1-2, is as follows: GAGVSQSPRYKVAKRGQDVALRCDPISGHVSLFWYQQALGQGPEFLTYFQNEAQLDKSGLPSDRFFAERPEGSVSTLKIQRTQQEDSAVYLCASSTHEDNYGYTFGSGTRLTVV.

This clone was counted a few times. The CDR3 loop is CSVDQGPDTQYF. The CDR3 bases are TGCAGCGTGGATCAGGGGCCAGATACGCAGTATTTT. This chain links TRBV29-1 with TRBJ2-3; D is perhaps TRBD1 (6 bases). CDR1 and CDR2 (germline): SQVTM, ANQGSEA. CDR3 size: 12 residues. Trimming pared 6 bases from V and 4 bases from J, leaving 11 bases between.

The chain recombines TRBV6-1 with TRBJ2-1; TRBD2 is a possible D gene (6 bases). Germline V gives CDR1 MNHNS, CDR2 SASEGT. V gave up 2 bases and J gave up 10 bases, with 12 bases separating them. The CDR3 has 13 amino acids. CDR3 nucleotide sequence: TGTGCCAGCAGTGAATCTAGCGTTAGGGAGCAGTTCTTC. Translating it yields CASSESSVREQFF.

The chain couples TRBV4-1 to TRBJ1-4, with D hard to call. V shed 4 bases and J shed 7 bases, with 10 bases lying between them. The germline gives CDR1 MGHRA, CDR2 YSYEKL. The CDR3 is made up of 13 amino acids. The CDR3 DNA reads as TGCGCCAGCAGCCTGACTCGTCCTGAAAAACTGTTTTTT. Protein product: CASSLTRPEKLFF.

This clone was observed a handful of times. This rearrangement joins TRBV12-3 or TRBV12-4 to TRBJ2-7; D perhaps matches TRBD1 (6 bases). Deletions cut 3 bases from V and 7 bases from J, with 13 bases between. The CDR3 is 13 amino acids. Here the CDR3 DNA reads TGTGCCAGCAGTTTTTCCAGGGGTGGGGAGCAGTACTTC. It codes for CASSFSRGGEQYF.

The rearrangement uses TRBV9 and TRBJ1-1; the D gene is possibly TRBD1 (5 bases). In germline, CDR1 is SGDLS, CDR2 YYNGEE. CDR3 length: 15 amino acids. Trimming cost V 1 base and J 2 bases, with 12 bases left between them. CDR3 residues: CASSVRGGSNTEAFF. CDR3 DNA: TGTGCCAGCAGCGTAAGGGGAGGAAGCAACACTGAAGCTTTCTTT.

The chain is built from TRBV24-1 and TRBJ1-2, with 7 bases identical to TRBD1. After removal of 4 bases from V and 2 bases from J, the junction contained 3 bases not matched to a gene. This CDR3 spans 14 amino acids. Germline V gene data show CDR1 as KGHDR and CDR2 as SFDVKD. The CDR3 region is CATSDTGQNYGYTF. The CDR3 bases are TGTGCCACCAGTGACACGGGACAGAACTATGGCTACACCTTC.

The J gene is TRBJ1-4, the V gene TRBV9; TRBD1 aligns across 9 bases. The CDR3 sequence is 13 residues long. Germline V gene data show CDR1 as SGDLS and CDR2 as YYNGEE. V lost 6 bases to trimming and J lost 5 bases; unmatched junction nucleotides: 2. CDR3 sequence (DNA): TGTGCCAGCACTGGACAGGGGAATGAAAAACTGTTTTTT. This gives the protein CASTGQGNEKLFF.

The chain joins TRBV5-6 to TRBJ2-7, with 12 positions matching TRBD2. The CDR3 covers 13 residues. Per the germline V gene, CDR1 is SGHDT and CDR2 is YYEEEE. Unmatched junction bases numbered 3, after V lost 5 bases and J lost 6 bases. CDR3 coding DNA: TGTGCCAGCAGTCCGACTAGCGGGAGCGAGCAGTACTTC. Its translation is CASSPTSGSEQYF. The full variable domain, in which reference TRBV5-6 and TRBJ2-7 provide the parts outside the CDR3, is DAGVTQSPTHLIKTRGQQVTLRCSPKSGHDTVSWYQQALGQGPQFIFQYYEEEERQRGNFPDRFSGHQFPNYSSELNVNALLLGDSALYLCASSPTSGSEQYFGPGTRLTVT.

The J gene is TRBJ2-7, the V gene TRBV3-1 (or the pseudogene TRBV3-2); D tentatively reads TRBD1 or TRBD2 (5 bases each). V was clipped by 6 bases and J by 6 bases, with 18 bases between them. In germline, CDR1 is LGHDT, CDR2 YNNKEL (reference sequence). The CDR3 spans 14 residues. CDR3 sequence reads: CASSTLQGPSEQYF. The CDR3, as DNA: TGTGCCAGCAGTACGTTGCAGGGACCTTCCGAGCAGTACTTC.

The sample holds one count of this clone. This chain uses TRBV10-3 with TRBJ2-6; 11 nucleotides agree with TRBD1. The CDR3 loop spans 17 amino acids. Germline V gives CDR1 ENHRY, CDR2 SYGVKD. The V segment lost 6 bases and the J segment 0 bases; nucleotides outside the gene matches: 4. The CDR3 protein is CAIRAGQGGSGANVLTF. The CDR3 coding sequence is TGTGCCATCAGGGCGGGACAGGGGGGCTCTGGGGCCAACGTCCTGACTTTC.

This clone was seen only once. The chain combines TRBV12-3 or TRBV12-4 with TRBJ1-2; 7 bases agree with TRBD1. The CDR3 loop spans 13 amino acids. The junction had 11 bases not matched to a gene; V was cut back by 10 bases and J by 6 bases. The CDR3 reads CATKGQGDHGYTF. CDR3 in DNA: TGTGCCACCAAGGGGCAGGGGGACCATGGCTACACCTTC.

CDR3 coding DNA: TGTGCCAGCAGCCGGACAGGGAGGAGCACTGAAGCTTTCTTT. This codes for CASSRTGRSTEAFF. The V gene is TRBV5-6, the J gene TRBJ1-1; 8 bases fit TRBD1. J was trimmed by 4 bases and V by 4 bases; bases with no gene match: 6. There are 14 residues in the CDR3. Germline V gene lookup returns CDR1 SGHDT and CDR2 YYEEEE.

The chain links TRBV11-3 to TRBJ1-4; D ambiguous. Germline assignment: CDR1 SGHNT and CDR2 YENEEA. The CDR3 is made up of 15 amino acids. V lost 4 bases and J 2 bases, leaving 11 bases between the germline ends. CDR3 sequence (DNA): TGTGCCAGCAGCTCGGAAAAAGGGACTAATGAAAAACTGTTTTTT. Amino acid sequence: CASSSEKGTNEKLFF.

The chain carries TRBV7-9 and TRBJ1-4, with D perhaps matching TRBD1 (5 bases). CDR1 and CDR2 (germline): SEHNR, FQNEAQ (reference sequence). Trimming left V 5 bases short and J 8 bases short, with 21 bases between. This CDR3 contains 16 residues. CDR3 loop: CASSTRDKSRGEKLFF. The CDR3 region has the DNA TGTGCCAGCAGCACGAGAGACAAATCGCGGGGGGAAAAACTGTTTTTT.

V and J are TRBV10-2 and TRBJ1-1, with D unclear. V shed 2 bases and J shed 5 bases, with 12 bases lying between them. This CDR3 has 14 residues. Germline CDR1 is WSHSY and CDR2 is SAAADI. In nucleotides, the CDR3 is TGCGCCAGCAGTGAGCACCCCCAGATTACTGAAGCTTTCTTT. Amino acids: CASSEHPQITEAFF.

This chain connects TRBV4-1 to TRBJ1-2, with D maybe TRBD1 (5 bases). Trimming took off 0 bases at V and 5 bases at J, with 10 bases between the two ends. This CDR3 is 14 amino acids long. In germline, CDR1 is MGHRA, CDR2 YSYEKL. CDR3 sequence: CASSQDVGAYGYTF. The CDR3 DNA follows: TGCGCCAGCAGCCAAGATGTCGGGGCATATGGCTACACCTTC.

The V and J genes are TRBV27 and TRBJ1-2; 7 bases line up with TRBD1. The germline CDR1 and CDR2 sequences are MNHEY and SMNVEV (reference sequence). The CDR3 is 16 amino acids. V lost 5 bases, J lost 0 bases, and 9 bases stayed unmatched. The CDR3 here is CASSPRDSPTNYGYTF. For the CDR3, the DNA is TGTGCCAGCAGTCCCCGGGACAGCCCTACTAACTATGGCTACACCTTC.

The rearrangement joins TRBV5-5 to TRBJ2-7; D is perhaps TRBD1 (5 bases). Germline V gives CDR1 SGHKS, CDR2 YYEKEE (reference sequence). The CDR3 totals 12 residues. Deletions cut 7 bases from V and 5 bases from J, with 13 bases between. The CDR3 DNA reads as TGTGCCAGCCCCCCCCAGGGCCACGAGCAGTACTTC. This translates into CASPPQGHEQYF.

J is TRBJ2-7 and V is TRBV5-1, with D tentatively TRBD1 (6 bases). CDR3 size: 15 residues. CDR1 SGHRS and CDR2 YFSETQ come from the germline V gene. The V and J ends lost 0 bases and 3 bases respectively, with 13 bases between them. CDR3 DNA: TGCGCCAGCAGCTTGGTCACCGGGACATTCTACGAGCAGTACTTC. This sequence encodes CASSLVTGTFYEQYF.

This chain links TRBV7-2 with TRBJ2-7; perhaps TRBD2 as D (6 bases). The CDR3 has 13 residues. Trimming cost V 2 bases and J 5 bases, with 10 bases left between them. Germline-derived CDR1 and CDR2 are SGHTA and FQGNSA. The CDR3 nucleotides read TGTGCCAGCAGCTTAACGCGGGAACACGAGCAGTACTTC. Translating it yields CASSLTREHEQYF. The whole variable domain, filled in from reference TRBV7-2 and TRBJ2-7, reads GAGVSQSPSNKVTEKGKDVELRCDPISGHTALYWYRQSLGQGLEFLIYFQGNSAPDKSGLPSDRFSAERTGGSVSTLTIQRTQQEDSAVYLCASSLTREHEQYFGPGTRLTVT.

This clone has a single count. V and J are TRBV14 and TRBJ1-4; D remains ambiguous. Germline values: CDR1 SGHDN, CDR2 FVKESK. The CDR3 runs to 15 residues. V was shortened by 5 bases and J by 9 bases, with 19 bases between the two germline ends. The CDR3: CASSAISGSNQKLFF. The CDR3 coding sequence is TGTGCCAGCAGCGCCATATCAGGTTCCAACCAAAAACTGTTTTTT.

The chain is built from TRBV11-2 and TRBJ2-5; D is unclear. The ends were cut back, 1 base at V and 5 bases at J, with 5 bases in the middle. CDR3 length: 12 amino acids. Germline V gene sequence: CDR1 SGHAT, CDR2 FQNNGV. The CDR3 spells CASSLGLETQYF. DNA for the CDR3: TGTGCCAGCAGCTTAGGCCTCGAGACCCAGTACTTC.

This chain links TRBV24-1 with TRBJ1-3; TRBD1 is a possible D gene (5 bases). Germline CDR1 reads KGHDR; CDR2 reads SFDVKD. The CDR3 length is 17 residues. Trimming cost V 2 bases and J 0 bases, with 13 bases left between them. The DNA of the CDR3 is TGTGCCACCAGTGATTCGAGGGGATGGAACTCTGGAAACACCATATATTTT. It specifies CATSDSRGWNSGNTIYF.

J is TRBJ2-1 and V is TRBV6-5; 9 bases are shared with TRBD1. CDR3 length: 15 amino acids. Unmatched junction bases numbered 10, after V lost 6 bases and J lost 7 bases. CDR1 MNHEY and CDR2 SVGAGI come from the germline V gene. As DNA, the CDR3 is TGTGCCAGCAGAAATCCGGGACAGGGAAAGAATGAGCAGTTCTTC. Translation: CASRNPGQGKNEQFF.

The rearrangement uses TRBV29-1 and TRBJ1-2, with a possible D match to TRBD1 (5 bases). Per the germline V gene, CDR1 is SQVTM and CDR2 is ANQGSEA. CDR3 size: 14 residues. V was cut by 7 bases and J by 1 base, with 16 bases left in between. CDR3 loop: CSAEPTGFNYGYTF. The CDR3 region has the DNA TGCAGCGCTGAGCCTACAGGATTTAACTATGGCTACACCTTC.

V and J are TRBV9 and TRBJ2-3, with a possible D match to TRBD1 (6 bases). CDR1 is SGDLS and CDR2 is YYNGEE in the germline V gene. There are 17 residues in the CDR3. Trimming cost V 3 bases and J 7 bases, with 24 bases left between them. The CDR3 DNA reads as TGTGCCAGCAGCGCCCCAAAACAGGGCAGATATTTATATACGCAGTATTTT. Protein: CASSAPKQGRYLYTQYF.

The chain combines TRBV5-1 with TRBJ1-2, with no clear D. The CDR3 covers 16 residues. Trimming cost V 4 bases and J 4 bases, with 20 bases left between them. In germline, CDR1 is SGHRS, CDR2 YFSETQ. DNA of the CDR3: TGCGCCAGCAGCCCGGACGGTCCCTCAGTACCCTATGGCTACACCTTC. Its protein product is CASSPDGPSVPYGYTF.

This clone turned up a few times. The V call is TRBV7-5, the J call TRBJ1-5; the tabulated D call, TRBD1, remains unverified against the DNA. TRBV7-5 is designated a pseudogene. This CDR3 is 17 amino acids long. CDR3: CVRSLEGQGSKGQPQHF. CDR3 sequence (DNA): TGTGTCAGAAGCTTAGAAGGACAGGGGTCTAAGGGTCAGCCCCAGCATTTT.

The CDR3 DNA follows: TGTGCCAGCAGCAGGGGGACCGGGGAGCTGTTTTTT. It is translated as CASSRGTGELFF. The chain combines TRBV7-9 with TRBJ2-2, with D tentatively TRBD1 (6 bases). Trimming removed 5 bases from V and 5 bases from J, with 6 bases in between. Per germline, CDR1 SEHNR and CDR2 FQNEAQ (reference sequence). The length of the CDR3 is 12 residues.

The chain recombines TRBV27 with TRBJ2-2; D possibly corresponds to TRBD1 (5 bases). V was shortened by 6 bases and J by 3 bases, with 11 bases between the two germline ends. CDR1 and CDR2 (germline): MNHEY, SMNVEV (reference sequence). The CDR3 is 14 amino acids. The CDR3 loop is CASSRQGDTGELFF. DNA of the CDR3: TGTGCCAGCAGCCGCCAGGGCGACACCGGGGAGCTGTTTTTT.